This T cell receptor beta chain was sequenced during a study of blood T cell repertoires in COVID-19. On the study more broadly: Collection of acute and convalescent COVID-19 samples took place in the United States, Italy and Spain. Sample material is recorded as cDNA or gDNA derived from T cells, B-cell-depleted T cells, or PBMCs.

V lost 6 bases, J lost 6 bases, and 12 bases lay in between. Germline-derived CDR1 and CDR2 are SGHDT and YYEEEE. CDR3 length: 12 amino acids. As handled by the study authors: How many nucleated cells were present was estimated from reference gene primer amplification. Profiled with immunoSEQ multiplex PCR; TCRdb holds only in-frame clones, not every one. The DNA gave D and trimming, while V, J and clone size come from that table. The sample has 310,000 or so clones; approximately 91% are singletons. Input material: peripheral blood. J is TRBJ1-2 and V is TRBV5-6, with D perhaps matching TRBD1 (6 bases). This clonotype was obtained from a young woman with COVID-19, enrolled during active disease. The CDR3 reads CASTYRVNGYTF. The CDR3 DNA reads as TGTGCCAGCACCTACAGGGTAAATGGCTACACCTTC.